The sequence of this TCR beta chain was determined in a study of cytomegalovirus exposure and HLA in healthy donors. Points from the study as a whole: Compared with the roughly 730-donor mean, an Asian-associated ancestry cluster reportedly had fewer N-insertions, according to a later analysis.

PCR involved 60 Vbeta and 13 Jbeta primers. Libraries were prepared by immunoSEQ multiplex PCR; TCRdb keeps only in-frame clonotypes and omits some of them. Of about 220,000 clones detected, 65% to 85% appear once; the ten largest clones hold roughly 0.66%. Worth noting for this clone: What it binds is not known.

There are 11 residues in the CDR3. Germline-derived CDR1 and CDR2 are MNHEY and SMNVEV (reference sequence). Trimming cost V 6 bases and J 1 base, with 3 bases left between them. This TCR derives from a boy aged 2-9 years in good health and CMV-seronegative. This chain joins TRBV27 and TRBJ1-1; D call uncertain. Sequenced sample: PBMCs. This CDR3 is CASSKNTEAFF. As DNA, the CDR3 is TGTGCCAGCAGCAAGAACACTGAAGCTTTCTTT.